A selection of T cell receptor beta chains follows, all from one sample in a study of cytomegalovirus exposure and HLA in healthy donors. The assay was immunoSEQ multiplex PCR, and TCRdb's table has in-frame clones only and misses some. The repertoire holds some 180,000 clones, with about four fifths as singletons. The specimen was PBMCs. The receptors were gathered from a male donor in good health and CMV-seronegative. CDR3s include the opening cysteine and the closing phenylalanine or tryptophan. Fields, in order: J gene, D gene, V gene, clone size, CDR3 protein, CDR3 DNA. D genes are given only for firm matches. Expanded clones get a size class; other rows say once, few or many, or leave the size out.

j_call: TRBJ2-5
d_call: -
v_call: TRBV6-6
clone_size: -
cdr3_aa: CASSYPGLIQETQYF
cdr3_nt: TGTGCCAGCAGTTACCCCGGACTAATCCAAGAGACCCAGTACTTC

j_call: TRBJ1-2
d_call: TRBD1
v_call: TRBV5-1
clone_size: few
cdr3_aa: CASSPSGQGGYGYTF
cdr3_nt: TGCGCCAGCAGCCCAAGCGGACAGGGGGGGTATGGCTACACCTTC

j_call: TRBJ1-3
d_call: -
v_call: TRBV29-1
clone_size: few
cdr3_aa: CSVRRSSGNTIYF
cdr3_nt: TGCAGCGTTCGACGGAGCTCTGGAAACACCATATATTTT

j_call: TRBJ1-2
d_call: TRBD1
v_call: TRBV7-2
clone_size: -
cdr3_aa: CASSQKQGRYGYTF
cdr3_nt: TGTGCCAGCAGCCAGAAACAGGGGCGGTATGGCTACACCTTC

j_call: TRBJ2-7
d_call: TRBD1
v_call: TRBV9
clone_size: -
cdr3_aa: CASSRTGNEQYF
cdr3_nt: TGTGCCAGCAGCCGGACAGGGAACGAGCAGTACTTC

j_call: TRBJ2-7
d_call: TRBD1
v_call: TRBV6-4
clone_size: -
cdr3_aa: CASRLEGQGVYEQYF
cdr3_nt: TGTGCCAGCAGACTCGAGGGACAGGGGGTCTACGAGCAGTACTTC

j_call: TRBJ2-5
d_call: -
v_call: TRBV6-5
clone_size: -
cdr3_aa: CASSGNRGGETQYF
cdr3_nt: TGTGCCAGCAGCGGGAACAGGGGAGGCGAGACCCAGTACTTC

j_call: TRBJ1-1
d_call: -
v_call: TRBV21-1
clone_size: -
cdr3_aa: CASSTFGRGQTEAFF
cdr3_nt: TGTGCCAGCAGCACTTTCGGAAGGGGGCAGACTGAAGCTTTCTTT

j_call: TRBJ1-5
d_call: -
v_call: TRBV6-5
clone_size: -
cdr3_aa: CASSSFRSNQPQHF
cdr3_nt: TGTGCCAGCAGTTCTTTCAGGAGCAATCAGCCCCAGCATTTT

j_call: TRBJ1-5
d_call: TRBD1
v_call: TRBV28
clone_size: few
cdr3_aa: CASSPGQGDQPQHF
cdr3_nt: TGTGCCAGCAGTCCAGGACAGGGGGATCAGCCCCAGCATTTT

j_call: TRBJ1-2
d_call: -
v_call: TRBV7-9
clone_size: once
cdr3_aa: CASSPSSSRGNYGYTF
cdr3_nt: TGTGCCAGCAGCCCATCCAGTTCTCGGGGTAACTATGGCTACACCTTC

j_call: TRBJ1-6
d_call: TRBD1
v_call: TRBV9
clone_size: -
cdr3_aa: CASSPQGAQSPLHF
cdr3_nt: TGTGCCAGCAGCCCCCAGGGGGCTCAGTCACCCCTCCACTTT

j_call: TRBJ1-5
d_call: -
v_call: TRBV6-5
clone_size: once
cdr3_aa: CASSPRVNQPQHF
cdr3_nt: TGTGCCAGCAGCCCCCGGGTTAATCAGCCCCAGCATTTT

j_call: TRBJ2-7
d_call: TRBD2
v_call: TRBV11-3
clone_size: -
cdr3_aa: CASSQGGAGASEQYF
cdr3_nt: TGTGCCAGCAGCCAAGGTGGGGCGGGAGCCAGCGAGCAGTACTTC

j_call: TRBJ2-2
d_call: TRBD2
v_call: TRBV6-6
clone_size: -
cdr3_aa: CASSFTLAGDTGELFF
cdr3_nt: TGTGCCAGCAGTTTTACACTAGCGGGAGACACCGGGGAGCTGTTTTTT

j_call: TRBJ1-2
d_call: -
v_call: TRBV4-2
clone_size: -
cdr3_aa: CASSQKYLQENYGYTF
cdr3_nt: TGTGCCAGCAGCCAAAAATACCTACAGGAGAACTATGGCTACACCTTC

j_call: TRBJ2-7
d_call: -
v_call: TRBV9
clone_size: -
cdr3_aa: CASSVGTLPSEQYF
cdr3_nt: TGTGCCAGCAGCGTAGGCACCCTCCCCAGCGAGCAGTACTTC

j_call: TRBJ1-2
d_call: -
v_call: TRBV29-1
clone_size: -
cdr3_aa: CSVKDGVYGYTF
cdr3_nt: TGCAGCGTTAAGGACGGGGTCTATGGCTACACCTTC

j_call: TRBJ1-4
d_call: TRBD1
v_call: TRBV30
clone_size: -
cdr3_aa: CAWTGTGGEKLFF
cdr3_nt: TGTGCCTGGACCGGGACAGGGGGCGAAAAACTGTTTTTT

j_call: TRBJ2-7
d_call: TRBD2
v_call: TRBV28
clone_size: -
cdr3_aa: CASSPGLAIGEQYF
cdr3_nt: TGTGCCAGCAGCCCCGGACTAGCAATCGGCGAGCAGTACTTC

j_call: TRBJ2-3
d_call: TRBD2
v_call: TRBV9
clone_size: -
cdr3_aa: CASSVSLAGDVSDTQYF
cdr3_nt: TGTGCCAGCAGCGTATCACTAGCGGGAGACGTTTCAGATACGCAGTATTTT

j_call: TRBJ1-5
d_call: TRBD1
v_call: TRBV19
clone_size: -
cdr3_aa: CASVWGQGAQPQHF
cdr3_nt: TGTGCCTCAGTATGGGGACAGGGGGCTCAGCCCCAGCATTTT

j_call: TRBJ1-5
d_call: -
v_call: TRBV28
clone_size: -
cdr3_aa: CASSSGTYSNQPQHF
cdr3_nt: TGTGCCAGCAGCTCAGGGACTTATAGCAATCAGCCCCAGCATTTT

j_call: TRBJ2-7
d_call: -
v_call: TRBV6-5
clone_size: -
cdr3_aa: CASRDNSRYEQYF
cdr3_nt: TGTGCCAGCAGGGATAACAGTCGCTACGAGCAGTACTTC

j_call: TRBJ1-1
d_call: -
v_call: TRBV7-9
clone_size: -
cdr3_aa: CASSLTSGAGVAFF
cdr3_nt: TGTGCCAGCAGCTTAACGTCCGGGGCAGGGGTGGCTTTCTTT

j_call: TRBJ1-2
d_call: -
v_call: TRBV15
clone_size: -
cdr3_aa: CATSIFTGTIAF
cdr3_nt: TGTGCCACCAGCATCTTTACGGGTACTATCGCCTTC

j_call: TRBJ1-3
d_call: -
v_call: TRBV6-5
clone_size: -
cdr3_aa: CASQGSGNTIYF
cdr3_nt: TGTGCCAGTCAGGGCTCTGGAAACACCATATATTTT

j_call: TRBJ2-1
d_call: TRBD2
v_call: TRBV28
clone_size: -
cdr3_aa: CAIVGEGRWDEQFF
cdr3_nt: TGTGCCATTGTTGGGGAGGGAAGGTGGGATGAGCAGTTCTTC

j_call: TRBJ1-5
d_call: -
v_call: TRBV30
clone_size: -
cdr3_aa: CAWSKLGGQPQHF
cdr3_nt: TGTGCCTGGAGTAAACTAGGAGGTCAGCCCCAGCATTTT

j_call: TRBJ2-1
d_call: TRBD1
v_call: TRBV4-3
clone_size: -
cdr3_aa: CASSQDRRTGTGNEQFF
cdr3_nt: TGCGCCAGCAGCCAAGATCGAAGGACAGGGACAGGCAATGAGCAGTTCTTC

j_call: TRBJ1-2
d_call: TRBD1
v_call: TRBV29-1
clone_size: once
cdr3_aa: CSSWTGRGGGYTF
cdr3_nt: TGCAGCTCGTGGACAGGGCGGGGAGGAGGCTACACCTTC